This record looks at one T cell receptor (beta chain) sequence and its context. As yet, its antigen is unknown. Looked up from germline, CDR1 is PRHDT and CDR2 is FYEKMQ (reference sequence). The CDR3 extends over 17 amino acids. V lost 4 bases and J lost 1, with 19 bases in between. The sample originates from a study of cytomegalovirus exposure and HLA in healthy donors. The study's findings and limits: Associated with HLA alleles at 0.05 false discovery rate in a later analysis were 16,951 TCR beta sequences.

The PCR ran on 60 Vbeta and 13 Jbeta primers. Sequenced by immunoSEQ multiplex PCR; TCRdb stores in-frame clones only, minus some. Found here are around 140,000 clones, around four fifths of them singletons; the top ten hold 2.5% to 3.5%. The TCR comes from a female donor in good health and CMV-seronegative. Specimen: PBMCs. The J gene is TRBJ1-1, the V gene TRBV13; D is undetermined. The CDR3 loop reads CASSYRRGRTSNTEAFF. CDR3 bases: TGTGCCAGCAGCTATCGTCGGGGTCGGACGTCGAACACTGAAGCTTTCTTT.